This record looks at one T cell receptor beta chain sequence and its context. The target antigen is unknown. Assay: immunoSEQ multiplex PCR; the TCRdb copy retains only in-frame clones and omits some. The sample contains under 150,000 clones, around nine tenths of which appear only once. The data derive from a study of T cell responses to AZD1222 COVID-19 vaccine. General study results and limits: Clonal diversity may have been underestimated in mostly white British donors. At study baseline, merely several AZD1222 recipients were seropositive.

This TCR was recovered from an adult in good health. Specimen: peripheral blood, collected on day 0 of MenACWY control vaccination.

The CDR3 sequence: CASSYTRDRNYGYTF. CDR3 bases: TGTGCCAGCAGTTACACGCGGGACAGGAACTATGGCTACACCTTC. V and J are TRBV6-5 and TRBJ1-2; 8 bases agree with TRBD1. Germline trimming cut 2 bases from V and 2 bases from J; bases unmatched to any gene: 4. Germline V gene data show CDR1 as MNHEY and CDR2 as SVGAGI. This CDR3 region has 15 residues.